A selection of T cell receptor beta chains follows, all from one sample in a study of blood T cell repertoires in COVID-19. Sequencing was performed with immunoSEQ multiplex PCR; in TCRdb, only in-frame clones are kept and a portion is missing. The sample gives about 300,000 clones, roughly 87% of which show up once; about 6% is in the top ten. Sequenced material: PBMCs or T cells enriched from blood (not recorded which). These receptors all come from a woman aged 25 to 39 who had recovered from COVID-19. Each CDR3 is given with its conserved first and last residue. A D gene is named only where the DNA matches it firmly. Clone size is shown for a subset of rows, as once, few, many or a class of expanded clone.

.	16	.	TRBV5-6	TRBJ1-1	TGTGCCAGCAGCTCCCCCGCGGCAGAAATGAACACTGAAGCTTTCTTT	CASSSPAAEMNTEAFF
.	13	.	TRBV3-1/TRBV3-2	TRBJ1-2	TGTGCCAGCAGCCTCAGGGATGGGGTCGGCTACACCTTC	CASSLRDGVGYTF
.	15	TRBD2	TRBV7-3	TRBJ2-1	TGTGCCAGCAGCCTACGACTAGCGGGAAACAATGAGCAGTTCTTC	CASSLRLAGNNEQFF
.	14	TRBD1	TRBV9	TRBJ1-1	TGTGCCAGCAGCAAGAGGACAGGGAACACTGAAGCTTTCTTT	CASSKRTGNTEAFF
.	14	.	TRBV29-1	TRBJ1-3	TGCAGCGTTGTCGCCGGGGGGCTCGGAAACACCATATATTTT	CSVVAGGLGNTIYF
once	14	.	TRBV7-9	TRBJ1-5	TGTGCCAGCAGCTCAGACTTATTGAATCAGCCCCAGCATTTT	CASSSDLLNQPQHF
few	15	.	TRBV9	TRBJ1-1	TGTGCCAGCAGCCCCCGGGGTGGTATGGACACTGAAGCTTTCTTT	CASSPRGGMDTEAFF
once	13	.	TRBV5-1	TRBJ2-7	TGCGCCAGCAGCCTCGGAGAATTCGGTGAGCAGTACTTC	CASSLGEFGEQYF
.	13	TRBD1	TRBV27	TRBJ1-6	TGTGCCAGCAGTTACAGGGGTAATTCACCCCTCCACTTT	CASSYRGNSPLHF
.	15	TRBD1	TRBV19	TRBJ1-1	TGTGCCAGTAGTATAGCCGGGACAGGGGAGACTGAAGCTTTCTTT	CASSIAGTGETEAFF